This T cell receptor beta chain was recovered during a study of T cell changes during pregnancy in multiple sclerosis. Here immunoSEQ multiplex PCR was the method, and the copy in TCRdb shows in-frame clones only, minus some. The sample lists about 69,000 clones, approximately 91% occurring once. V lost 1 base, J lost 5 bases, and 17 bases lay in between. CDR1 and CDR2 (germline): LNHNV, YYDKDF (reference sequence). The CDR3 length is 16 residues. The sequenced sample was peripheral blood, obtained in the third trimester of pregnancy. The sequence was obtained from a female donor with multiple sclerosis, enrolled in a pregnancy study. This chain links TRBV15 with TRBJ2-5; D is perhaps TRBD2 (7 bases). This CDR3 is CATSRGNRGAEETQYF. For the CDR3, the DNA is TGTGCCACCAGCAGAGGAAATCGGGGGGCCGAGGAGACCCAGTACTTC.